These T cell receptor beta chains were read from a single sample in a study of cytomegalovirus exposure and HLA in healthy donors. Libraries were prepared by immunoSEQ multiplex PCR; TCRdb keeps only in-frame clonotypes and omits some of them. The data hold approximately 180,000 clones, with around 81% observed a single time. Sample: PBMCs. All receptors derive from a woman aged 18 to 35 in good health and CMV-seropositive. CDR3s include the opening cysteine and the closing phenylalanine or tryptophan. Clone size, where shown, is once, few, many, or a class for clones that have expanded.

TRBV5-1	.	TRBJ2-6	CASSNTGPGANGLTF
TRBV6-1	.	TRBJ2-1	CASSGGTSGGYNEQFF
TRBV7-9	.	TRBJ2-3	CASSSLASNTDTQYF
TRBV7-9	.	TRBJ2-2	CASSLGKLGAGANTGELFF
TRBV7-6	.	TRBJ2-5	CASSLGGTGEETQYF
TRBV9	.	TRBJ2-3	CASSVVAGTPDTQYF
TRBV6-1	.	TRBJ1-5	CASSESGASNQPQHF
TRBV4-3	.	TRBJ1-5	CASSQDSGTYQPQHF
TRBV5-4	few	TRBJ2-1	CASSSKTRSYNEQFF
TRBV19	.	TRBJ1-6	CATQDRYRSPLHF
TRBV5-4	.	TRBJ2-7	CASNRQGSSYEQYF
TRBV10-3	once	TRBJ2-7	CAIAPSRGFTSYEQYF
TRBV7-6	.	TRBJ1-1	CASSVQGNTEAFF
TRBV5-6	few	TRBJ2-7	CASSLPGGALYEQYF
TRBV5-4	.	TRBJ2-3	CASSLVGVADTQYF
TRBV2	.	TRBJ1-4	CASSDFGEKLFF
TRBV2	.	TRBJ2-2	CASSEEGAPNTGELFF
TRBV28	.	TRBJ1-4	CASSFGGAAGEKLFF
TRBV28	.	TRBJ1-4	CASRAGAGWSLSEKLFF